This TCR beta chain was found in a study of T cell responses to AZD1222 COVID-19 vaccine. Findings and caveats of the study: A reported finding is that nearly half of spike-specific TCRs target unmutated variant regions.

The CDR3 contains 14 residues. The germline gives CDR1 LNHDA, CDR2 SQIVND (reference sequence). V was pared by 3 bases and J by 5 bases, with 13 bases between. For this clone: The antigen is undetermined.

Here immunoSEQ multiplex PCR was the method, and the copy in TCRdb shows in-frame clones only, minus some. The sample lists just over 150,000 clones; 80% to 90% were seen once. This clonotype was sampled from an adult who had recovered from COVID-19. The sample here was peripheral blood, taken after recovery from COVID-19. The chain joins TRBV19 to TRBJ1-1, with D perhaps matching TRBD1 (5 bases). This CDR3 reads CASSMAGGGTEAFF. The DNA for the CDR3 is TGTGCCAGTAGTATGGCGGGGGGTGGTACTGAAGCTTTCTTT. Variable domain in full (rest from reference TRBV19 and TRBJ1-1): DGGITQSPKYLFRKEGQNVTLSCEQNLNHDAMYWYRQDPGQGLRLIYYSQIVNDFQKGDIAEGYSVSREKKESFPLTVTSAQKNPTAFYLCASSMAGGGTEAFFGQGTRLTVV.